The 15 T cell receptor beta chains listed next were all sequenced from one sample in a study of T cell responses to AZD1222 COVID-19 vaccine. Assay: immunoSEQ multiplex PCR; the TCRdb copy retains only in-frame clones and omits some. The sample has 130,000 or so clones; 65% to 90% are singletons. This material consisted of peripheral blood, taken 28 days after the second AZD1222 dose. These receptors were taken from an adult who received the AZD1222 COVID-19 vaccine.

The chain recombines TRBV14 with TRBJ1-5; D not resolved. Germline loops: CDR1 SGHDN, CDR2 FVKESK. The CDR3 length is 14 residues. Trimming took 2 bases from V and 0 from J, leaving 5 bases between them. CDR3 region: CASSQSYSNQPQHF. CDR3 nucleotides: TGTGCCAGCAGCCAATCTTATAGCAATCAGCCCCAGCATTTT.

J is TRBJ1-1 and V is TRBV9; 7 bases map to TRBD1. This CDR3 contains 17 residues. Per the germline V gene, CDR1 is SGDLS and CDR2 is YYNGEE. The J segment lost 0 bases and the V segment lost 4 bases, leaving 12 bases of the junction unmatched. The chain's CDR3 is CASSLAGQVYMNTEAFF. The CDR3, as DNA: TGTGCCAGCAGCCTAGCAGGACAGGTCTACATGAACACTGAAGCTTTCTTT.

The CDR3 region has the DNA TGTGCCAGCAGCTTAGCGCAAACGGGGGTTTCTGGCTACACCTTC. Its translation is CASSLAQTGVSGYTF. This chain connects TRBV7-9 to TRBJ1-2; the D gene is possibly TRBD1 (5 bases). This CDR3 has 15 amino acids. CDR1 is SEHNR, CDR2 FQNEAQ, per germline (reference sequence). Trimming cost V 0 bases and J 7 bases, with 15 bases left between them.

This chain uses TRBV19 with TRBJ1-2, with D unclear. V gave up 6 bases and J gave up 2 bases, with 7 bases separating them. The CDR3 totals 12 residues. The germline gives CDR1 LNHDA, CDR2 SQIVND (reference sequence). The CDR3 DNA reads TGTGCCAGTAGCGAGGCGAACTATGGCTACACCTTC. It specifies CASSEANYGYTF. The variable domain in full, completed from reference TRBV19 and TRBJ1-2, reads DGGITQSPKYLFRKEGQNVTLSCEQNLNHDAMYWYRQDPGQGLRLIYYSQIVNDFQKGDIAEGYSVSREKKESFPLTVTSAQKNPTAFYLCASSEANYGYTFGSGTRLTVV.

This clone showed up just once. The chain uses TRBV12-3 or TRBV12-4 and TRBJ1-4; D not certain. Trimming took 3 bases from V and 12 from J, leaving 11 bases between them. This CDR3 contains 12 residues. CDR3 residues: CASSFTSRELFF. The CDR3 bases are TGTGCCAGCAGTTTTACCTCGAGGGAACTGTTTTTT.

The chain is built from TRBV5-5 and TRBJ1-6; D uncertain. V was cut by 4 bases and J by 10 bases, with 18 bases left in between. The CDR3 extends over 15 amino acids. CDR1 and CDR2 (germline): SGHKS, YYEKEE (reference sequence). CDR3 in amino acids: CASSNGRILGSPLHF. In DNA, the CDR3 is TGTGCCAGCAGCAACGGACGGATCCTTGGATCACCCCTCCACTTT. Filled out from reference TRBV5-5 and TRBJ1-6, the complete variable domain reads DAGVTQSPTHLIKTRGQQVTLRCSPISGHKSVSWYQQVLGQGPQFIFQYYEKEERGRGNFPDRFSARQFPNYSSELNVNALLLGDSALYLCASSNGRILGSPLHFGNGTRLTVT.

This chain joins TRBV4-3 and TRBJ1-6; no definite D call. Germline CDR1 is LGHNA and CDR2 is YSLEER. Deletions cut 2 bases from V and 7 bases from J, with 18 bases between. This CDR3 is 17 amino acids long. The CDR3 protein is CASSQPLAGPGNSPLHF. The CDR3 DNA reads TGCGCCAGCAGCCAACCCCTGGCGGGTCCGGGGAATTCACCCCTCCACTTT.

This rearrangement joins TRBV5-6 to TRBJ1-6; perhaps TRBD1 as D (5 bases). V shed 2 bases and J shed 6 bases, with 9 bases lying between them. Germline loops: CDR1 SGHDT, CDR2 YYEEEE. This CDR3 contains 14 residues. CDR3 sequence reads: CASSFGGTNSPLHF. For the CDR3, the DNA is TGTGCCAGCAGCTTTGGTGGGACTAATTCACCCCTCCACTTT.

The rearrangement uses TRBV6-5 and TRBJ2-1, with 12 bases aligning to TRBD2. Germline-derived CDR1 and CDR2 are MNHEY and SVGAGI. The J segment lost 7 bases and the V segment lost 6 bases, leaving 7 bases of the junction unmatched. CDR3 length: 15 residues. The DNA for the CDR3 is TGTGCCAGCAGACTGACTAGCGGGGGTTGGAATGAGCAGTTCTTC. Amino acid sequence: CASRLTSGGWNEQFF.

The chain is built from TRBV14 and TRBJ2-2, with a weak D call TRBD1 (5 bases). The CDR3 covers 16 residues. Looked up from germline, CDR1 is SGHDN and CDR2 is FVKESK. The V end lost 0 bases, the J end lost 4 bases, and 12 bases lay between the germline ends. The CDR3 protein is CASSQDLPDSTGELFF. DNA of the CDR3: TGTGCCAGCAGCCAAGATCTCCCAGACAGCACCGGGGAGCTGTTTTTT. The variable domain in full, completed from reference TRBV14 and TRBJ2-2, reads EAGVTQFPSHSVIEKGQTVTLRCDPISGHDNLYWYRRVMGKEIKFLLHFVKESKQDESGMPNNRFLAERTGGTYSTLKVQPAELEDSGVYFCASSQDLPDSTGELFFGEGSRLTVL.

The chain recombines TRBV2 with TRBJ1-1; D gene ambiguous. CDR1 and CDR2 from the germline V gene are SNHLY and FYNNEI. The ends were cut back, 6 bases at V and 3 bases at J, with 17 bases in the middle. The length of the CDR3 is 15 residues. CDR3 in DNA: TGTGCCAGCAGATGGTCTCGGGCAGGCGACACTGAAGCTTTCTTT. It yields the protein CASRWSRAGDTEAFF. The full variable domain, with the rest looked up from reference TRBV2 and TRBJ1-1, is EPEVTQTPSHQVTQMGQEVILRCVPISNHLYFYWYRQILGQKVEFLVSFYNNEISEKSEIFDDQFSVERPDGSNFTLKIRSTKLEDSAMYFCASRWSRAGDTEAFFGQGTRLTVV.

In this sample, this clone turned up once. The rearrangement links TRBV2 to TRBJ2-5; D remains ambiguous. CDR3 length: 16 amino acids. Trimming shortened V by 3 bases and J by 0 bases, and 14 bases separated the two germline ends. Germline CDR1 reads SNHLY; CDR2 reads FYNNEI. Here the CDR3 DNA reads TGTGCCAGCAGTGATCACGGCGGCCTGTACCAAGAGACCCAGTACTTC. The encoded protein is CASSDHGGLYQETQYF. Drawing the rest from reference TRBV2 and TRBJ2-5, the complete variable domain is EPEVTQTPSHQVTQMGQEVILRCVPISNHLYFYWYRQILGQKVEFLVSFYNNEISEKSEIFDDQFSVERPDGSNFTLKIRSTKLEDSAMYFCASSDHGGLYQETQYFGPGTRLLVL.

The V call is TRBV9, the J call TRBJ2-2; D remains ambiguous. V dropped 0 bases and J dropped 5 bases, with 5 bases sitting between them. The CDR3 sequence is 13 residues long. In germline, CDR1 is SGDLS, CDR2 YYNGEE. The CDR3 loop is CASSVVRTGELFF. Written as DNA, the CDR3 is TGTGCCAGCAGCGTAGTTCGAACCGGGGAGCTGTTTTTT.

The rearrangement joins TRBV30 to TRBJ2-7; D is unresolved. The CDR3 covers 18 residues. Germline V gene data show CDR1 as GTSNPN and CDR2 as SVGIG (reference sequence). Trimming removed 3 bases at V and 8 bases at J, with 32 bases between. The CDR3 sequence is CAWSRDVWEWQRLVKQYF. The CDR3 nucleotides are TGTGCCTGGAGCCGCGATGTTTGGGAATGGCAACGACTGGTAAAGCAGTACTTC.

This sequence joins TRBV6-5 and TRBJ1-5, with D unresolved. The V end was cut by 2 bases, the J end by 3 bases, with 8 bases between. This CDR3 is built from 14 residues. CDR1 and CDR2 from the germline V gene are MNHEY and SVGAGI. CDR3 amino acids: CASSYIRYNQPQHF. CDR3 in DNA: TGTGCCAGCAGTTACATCAGATACAATCAGCCCCAGCATTTT.